These 26 T cell receptor beta chains came from one sample sequenced in a study of blood T cell repertoires in COVID-19. The protocol was immunoSEQ multiplex PCR, while the TCRdb copy is restricted to in-frame clones and leaves out a portion. This table holds about 20,000 clones, more than 85% found once. Sequences were obtained from peripheral blood. The origin of the receptors is a man between 65 and 85 years old with active COVID-19.

The chain uses TRBV29-1 and TRBJ2-3; no clear D. Germline V lookup: CDR1 SQVTM, CDR2 ANQGSEA. V was pared by 5 bases and J by 3 bases, with 9 bases between. The length of the CDR3 is 12 residues. This chain's CDR3 is CSVQPGTDTQYF. DNA of the CDR3: TGCAGCGTTCAACCCGGGACAGATACGCAGTATTTT.

The CDR3 region is CASSLGDTNYGYTF. For the CDR3, the DNA is TGCGCCAGCAGCTTGGGGGACACTAACTATGGCTACACCTTC. The chain recombines TRBV5-1 with TRBJ1-2, with a weak D call TRBD1 (6 bases). Trimming shortened V by 0 bases and J by 0 bases, and 6 bases separated the two germline ends. Germline loops: CDR1 SGHRS, CDR2 YFSETQ. CDR3 size: 14 residues.

This chain connects TRBV4-3 to TRBJ1-2; 9 nucleotides match TRBD1. The CDR3 length is 15 residues. CDR1 and CDR2 from the germline V gene are LGHNA and YSLEER. V was clipped by 1 base and J by 4 bases; unmatched bases: 4. CDR3 DNA sequence: TGCGCCAGCAGCCAAGTGGGACAGGGTACCTATGGCTACACCTTC. Translation gives CASSQVGQGTYGYTF.

The chain has TRBV9 and TRBJ1-1; TRBD1 is a possible D gene (5 bases). Deletions cut 0 bases from V and 3 bases from J, with 12 bases between. Looked up from germline, CDR1 is SGDLS and CDR2 is YYNGEE. CDR3 length: 15 amino acids. Here the CDR3 reads CASSVVAGQDTEAFF. CDR3 sequence (DNA): TGTGCCAGCAGCGTAGTGGCGGGGCAGGACACTGAAGCTTTCTTT.

The chain combines TRBV24-1 with TRBJ2-1, with 14 bases matching TRBD2. This CDR3 comprises 19 residues. The germline V gene has CDR1 KGHDR and CDR2 SFDVKD. V gave up 3 bases and J gave up 4 bases; unmatched junction bases: 10. The CDR3 DNA is TGTGCCACCAGTGATCCCGGGACTAGCGGGAGAGGGGGTTACAATGAGCAGTTCTTC. This codes for CATSDPGTSGRGGYNEQFF.

This clone was detected a few times. The rearrangement links TRBV7-2 to TRBJ2-2; D call uncertain. Germline loops: CDR1 SGHTA, CDR2 FQGNSA. The CDR3 has 14 residues. V was cut by 2 bases and J by 5 bases, with 9 bases left in between. This chain's CDR3 is CASSLFSQTGELFF. The CDR3 nucleotides are TGTGCCAGCAGCTTATTTAGTCAAACCGGGGAGCTGTTTTTT.

The rearrangement joins TRBV19 to TRBJ1-5, with D perhaps matching TRBD1 (6 bases). The germline gives CDR1 LNHDA, CDR2 SQIVND (reference sequence). V lost 7 bases and J 3 bases, leaving 13 bases between the germline ends. The CDR3 is 14 amino acids. Here the CDR3 reads CASNYQGHNQPQHF. DNA of the CDR3: TGTGCCAGTAACTACCAGGGGCACAATCAGCCCCAGCATTTT.

The chain has TRBV3-1 (or the pseudogene TRBV3-2) and TRBJ2-5, with 9 bases matching TRBD1. The CDR3 covers 16 residues. V lost 0 bases, J lost 4 bases, and 6 bases stayed unmatched. The germline CDR1 and CDR2 sequences are LGHDT and YNNKEL (reference sequence). The CDR3, as DNA: TGTGCCAGCAGCCAAGATGGGGGACAGGGTAGAGAGACCCAGTACTTC. Its protein product is CASSQDGGQGRETQYF.

J is TRBJ1-1 and V is TRBV7-2; no definite D call. The V and J ends lost 1 base and 2 bases respectively, with 8 bases between them. This CDR3 has 14 amino acids. Germline V gives CDR1 SGHTA, CDR2 FQGNSA. The CDR3 DNA follows: TGTGCCAGCAGCTTAGGGTTAGCCAACACTGAAGCTTTCTTT. This sequence encodes CASSLGLANTEAFF.

The V and J genes are TRBV6-5 and TRBJ2-7; D gene unclear. CDR1 is MNHEY and CDR2 is SVGAGI in the germline V gene. The CDR3 consists of 13 residues. Trimming removed 0 bases from V and 5 bases from J, with 8 bases in between. CDR3 loop: CASSYSPRDEQYF. The CDR3 DNA sequence: TGTGCCAGCAGTTACTCGCCGCGCGACGAGCAGTACTTC.

This sequence joins TRBV18 and TRBJ1-5; no firm D call. This CDR3 region has 13 residues. Germline V gives CDR1 KGHSH, CDR2 LQKENI. V was trimmed by 4 bases and J by 8 bases, leaving 12 bases between them. In DNA form, the CDR3 reads TGTGCCAGCTCACTTCAACGGGAGGAGCCCCAGCATTTT. Its protein product is CASSLQREEPQHF.

The V and J genes are TRBV27 and TRBJ1-2, with D maybe TRBD1 (6 bases). The germline V and J ends were trimmed by 0 bases and 3 bases, with 11 bases remaining between them. CDR3 size: 15 residues. Germline V gene data show CDR1 as MNHEY and CDR2 as SMNVEV (reference sequence). CDR3 sequence reads: CASSLSPRGDYGYTF. CDR3 nucleotides: TGTGCCAGCAGTTTATCCCCCAGGGGTGACTATGGCTACACCTTC.

The V gene is TRBV4-3, the J gene TRBJ2-2, with TRBD2 identical over 8 bases. CDR1 is LGHNA, CDR2 YSLEER, per germline. Trimming removed 0 bases from V and 5 bases from J; junction bases left unmatched: 11. This CDR3 has 18 amino acids. CDR3 amino acids: CASSQDLASGSRTGELFF. The CDR3 DNA follows: TGCGCCAGCAGCCAAGATCTCGCTAGCGGGTCCCGGACCGGGGAGCTGTTTTTT.

The chain carries TRBV7-9 and TRBJ2-5; TRBD1 aligns across 7 bases. Per germline, CDR1 SEHNR and CDR2 FQNEAQ (reference sequence). The CDR3 consists of 17 residues. The trim removed 2 bases at V and 1 base at J, leaving 10 bases unmatched. The CDR3 region has the DNA TGTGCCAGCAGCTTATGGTCTGGGACAGCCTTCCAAGAGACCCAGTACTTC. Translating gives CASSLWSGTAFQETQYF.

The chain combines TRBV6-5 with TRBJ2-2, with TRBD2 matching 10 bases. The CDR3 is 15 amino acids. Germline lookup yields CDR1 MNHEY and CDR2 SVGAGI. After removal of 5 bases from V and 5 bases from J, the junction contained 5 bases not matched to a gene. CDR3 loop: CASSLKREGTGELFF. In nucleotides, the CDR3 is TGTGCCAGCAGTCTAAAGCGGGAGGGGACCGGGGAGCTGTTTTTT.

The V call is TRBV11-2, the J call TRBJ2-7; the D gene is possibly TRBD1 (6 bases). The V end lost 4 bases, the J end lost 6 bases, and 16 bases lay between the germline ends. CDR3 size: 14 residues. CDR1 is SGHAT and CDR2 is FQNNGV in the germline V gene. This chain's CDR3 is CASSSNQQGTEQYF. The DNA of the CDR3 is TGTGCCAGCAGCTCCAACCAACAGGGAACCGAGCAGTACTTC.

This clone showed up just once. The chain has TRBV3-1 (or the pseudogene TRBV3-2) and TRBJ1-1; a possible D gene is TRBD1 (5 bases). CDR3 length equals 13 residues. The V end was cut by 8 bases, the J end by 3 bases, with 13 bases between. The V gene's germline CDR1 is LGHDT and CDR2 YNNKEL (reference sequence). CDR3 protein: CASLGVGYTEAFF. The CDR3, as DNA: TGTGCCAGCTTAGGGGTAGGGTACACTGAAGCTTTCTTT.

This chain links TRBV7-2 with TRBJ2-3; the match to TRBD2 covers 11 bases. The length of the CDR3 is 16 residues. With 3 bases clipped from V and 4 bases from J, the junction kept 6 bases outside the gene matches. Germline lookup yields CDR1 SGHTA and CDR2 FQGNSA. CDR3 coding DNA: TGTGCCAGCAGCTTCCATAGCGGGGGGGTCTCAGATACGCAGTATTTT. Encoded protein: CASSFHSGGVSDTQYF.

This chain uses TRBV4-1 with TRBJ2-3; TRBD2 might be the D (7 bases). The CDR3 runs 18 residues. Germline V lookup: CDR1 MGHRA, CDR2 YSYEKL. V was clipped by 1 base and J by 4 bases, with 21 bases between them. Here the CDR3 DNA reads TGCGCCAGCAGCCAAGGGGGGAGGGGGATTAACGGGGCAGATACGCAGTATTTT. Its protein is CASSQGGRGINGADTQYF.

The chain recombines TRBV7-8 with TRBJ2-7, with TRBD1 matching 7 bases. The J segment lost 5 bases and the V segment lost 0 bases, leaving 7 bases of the junction unmatched. The length of the CDR3 is 15 residues. Per germline, CDR1 SGHVS and CDR2 FQNEAQ. The CDR3 reads CASSLAPGGSDEQYF. Written as DNA, the CDR3 is TGTGCCAGCAGCTTAGCGCCAGGGGGATCGGACGAGCAGTACTTC.

This rearrangement joins TRBV3-1 (or the pseudogene TRBV3-2) to TRBJ2-5, with TRBD2 matching over 7 bases. Germline V CDR1 and CDR2: LGHDT, YNNKEL (reference sequence). This CDR3 contains 17 residues. V lost 3 bases and J lost 1; bases outside the gene matches: 11. The CDR3 DNA follows: TGTGCCAGCAGCCACCCGATAGGGAGGGAAACCCAAGAGACCCAGTACTTC. It translates to CASSHPIGRETQETQYF.

This chain uses TRBV3-1 (or the pseudogene TRBV3-2) with TRBJ2-1; 9 bases match TRBD2. This CDR3 contains 15 residues. CDR1 and CDR2 (germline): LGHDT, YNNKEL (reference sequence). Unmatched junction bases numbered 4, after V lost 1 base and J lost 6 bases. The CDR3 spells CASSQAGTSFNEQFF. The CDR3 DNA is TGTGCCAGCAGCCAAGCCGGGACTAGCTTCAATGAGCAGTTCTTC.

The rearrangement links TRBV27 to TRBJ1-5; perhaps TRBD1 as D (5 bases). V shed 0 bases and J shed 6 bases, with 9 bases lying between them. There are 14 residues in the CDR3. Germline assignment: CDR1 MNHEY and CDR2 SMNVEV (reference sequence). DNA of the CDR3: TGTGCCAGCAGTTTATCCAGGGTCGGTCAGCCCCAGCATTTT. Protein sequence: CASSLSRVGQPQHF.

The CDR3 coding sequence is TGTGCCAGCAGTTCCCCTGGAGGTGATGAGACCCAGTACTTC. Its translation: CASSSPGGDETQYF. The chain is built from TRBV28 and TRBJ2-5; the D gene is possibly TRBD2 (5 bases). The germline V gene has CDR1 MDHEN and CDR2 SYDVKM. Trimming took 4 bases from V and 5 from J, leaving 14 bases between them. The CDR3 spans 14 residues.

This clone was seen only once. The CDR3 spells CASSLAGGGREAFF. As DNA, the CDR3 is TGTGCCAGCAGCTTAGCAGGGGGCGGGCGTGAAGCTTTCTTT. The genes are TRBV7-9 and TRBJ1-1; 7 bases align to TRBD1. This CDR3 has 14 residues. With V trimmed by 0 bases and J by 7 bases, 5 bases remained unmatched. In germline, CDR1 is SEHNR, CDR2 FQNEAQ (reference sequence).

The V gene is TRBV7-2, the J gene TRBJ1-5; D not resolved. The CDR3 loop spans 14 amino acids. V was shortened by 1 base and J by 3 bases, with 7 bases between the two germline ends. Germline CDR1 SGHTA, CDR2 FQGNSA. DNA for the CDR3: TGTGCCAGCAGCTTAGGGGCTTCCAATCAGCCCCAGCATTTT. Translated: CASSLGASNQPQHF.